This TCR beta chain was recorded in a study of blood T cell repertoires in COVID-19. About the research overall: Samples taken during acute and convalescent COVID-19 were collected in the United States, Italy and Spain. From T cells, B-cell-depleted T cells, or PBMCs came the material, which was cDNA or gDNA.

The CDR3 has 16 amino acids. Looked up from germline, CDR1 is SEHNR and CDR2 is FQNEAQ (reference sequence). Unmatched junction bases numbered 6, after V lost 1 base and J lost 2 bases. Here immunoSEQ multiplex PCR was the method, and the copy in TCRdb shows in-frame clones only, minus some. The sample contains under 80,000 clones, 80% of which appear only once. This TCR was sampled from a human donor in a cohort sampled during active COVID-19. The sample consisted of peripheral blood. This chain uses TRBV7-9 with TRBJ2-7; 9 bases are shared with TRBD1. CDR3 in amino acids: CASSLGRGTGTYEQYF. CDR3 in DNA: TGTGCCAGCAGCTTAGGACGCGGGACAGGGACCTACGAGCAGTACTTC.